This is a list of T cell receptor beta chains from one sample in a study of T cells in Graves' hyperthyroidism and ophthalmopathy. TCRdb reanalysed the multiplex PCR reads using MiXCR and keeps one entry per CDR3 protein. This table has some 490,000 distinct CDR3 sequences, roughly 23% appearing once. Input material: blood. These receptors originate from a woman in her sixties or seventies with Graves' ophthalmopathy. The conserved cysteine and the conserved F or W are not part of the CDR3 here. Rows may omit the clone size; those that give it use once, few, many or a size class.

V gene	J gene	clone size	CDR3 protein
TRBV3-1	TRBJ1-2	NA	ASSRQGMGYGYT
TRBV3-1	TRBJ2-7	few	ASSYYGTGGDEQY
TRBV19	TRBJ2-1	few	ASSIAVAGSSYNEQF
TRBV7-8	TRBJ2-5	NA	ASSLPLHYQQETQY
TRBV5-1	TRBJ2-3	NA	ASSLADRETDTQY
TRBV20-1	TRBJ2-7	NA	SALRSSGGYEQY
TRBV7-2	TRBJ2-2	few	ASSSLAGALTGELF
TRBV7-9	TRBJ1-6	few	ASSSRDRGLDSPLH
TRBV28	TRBJ2-7	NA	ASSSVREGPYEQY
TRBV12-3/TRBV12-4	TRBJ2-2	many	ASSLAELGELF
TRBV28	TRBJ1-3	few	ASSLPRGLRNTIY
TRBV15	TRBJ2-7	many	ATSELADYEQY
TRBV6-1	TRBJ1-1	many	ASSAQGQGVSF
TRBV20-1	TRBJ2-3	NA	SALGDPSTDTQY
TRBV27	TRBJ1-2	few	ASSLRFAGGGYT
TRBV3-1	TRBJ1-2	few	ASSDHSVGNYGYT